This T cell receptor (beta chain) emerged from a study of blood T cell repertoires in COVID-19. Turning to the study itself: Samples taken during acute and convalescent COVID-19 were collected in the United States, Italy and Spain. T cells, B-cell-depleted T cells, or PBMCs provided the cDNA or gDNA that served as material.

Deletions cut 3 bases from V and 3 bases from J, with 12 bases between. Looked up from germline, CDR1 is LNHDA and CDR2 is SQIVND (reference sequence). This CDR3 spans 15 amino acids. Authors' data handling: Counts of nucleated cells, estimated from reference gene primer amplification, were obtained. Sequenced by immunoSEQ multiplex PCR; TCRdb stores in-frame clones only, minus some. The DNA gave D and trimming, while V, J and clone size come from that table. The table includes approximately 220,000 clones, more than 80% detected once. This TCR derives from an elderly woman with acute or convalescent COVID-19. The chain employs TRBV19 and TRBJ1-5; no reliable D call. The specimen was peripheral blood. The DNA of the CDR3 is TGTGCCAGTAGTATTTTCGTTGGGCCCAATCAGCCCCAGCATTTT. Its translation is CASSIFVGPNQPQHF.